Sequencing of this T cell receptor (beta chain) was carried out in a study of T cell responses to AZD1222 COVID-19 vaccine. General study results and limits: Samples come after the peak T cell response, not at day 14.

Assay used: immunoSEQ multiplex PCR; TCRdb lists only in-frame clones, some missing. The sample has about 93,000 clones, 65% to 90% seen once. This CDR3 region has 13 residues. Trimming cost V 3 bases and J 2 bases, with 11 bases left between them. From germline, CDR1 is SQVTM and CDR2 ANQGSEA. Turning to this clone: Its antigen is currently unknown.

The TCR comes from an adult in good health. The sequencing here drew on peripheral blood, taken on day 0 of AZD1222 vaccination. This chain connects TRBV29-1 to TRBJ2-7; D is perhaps TRBD2 (6 bases). CDR3 sequence (DNA): TGCAGCGTTGAGGGGACTCAAGCCTACGAGCAGTACTTC. It specifies CSVEGTQAYEQYF.